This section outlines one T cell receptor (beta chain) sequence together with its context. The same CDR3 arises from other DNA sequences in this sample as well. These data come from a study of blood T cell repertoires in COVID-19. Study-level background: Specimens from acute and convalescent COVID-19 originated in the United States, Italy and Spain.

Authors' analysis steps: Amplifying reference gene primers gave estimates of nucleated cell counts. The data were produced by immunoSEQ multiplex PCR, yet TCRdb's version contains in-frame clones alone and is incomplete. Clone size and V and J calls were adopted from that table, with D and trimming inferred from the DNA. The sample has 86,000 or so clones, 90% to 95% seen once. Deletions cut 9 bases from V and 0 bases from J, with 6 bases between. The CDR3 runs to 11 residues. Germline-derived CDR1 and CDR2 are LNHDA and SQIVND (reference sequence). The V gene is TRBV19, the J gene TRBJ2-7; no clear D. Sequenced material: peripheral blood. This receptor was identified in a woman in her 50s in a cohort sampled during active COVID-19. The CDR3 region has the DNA TGTGCCAGCCGAGACTCCTACGAGCAGTACTTC. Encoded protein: CASRDSYEQYF.